This record covers a single T cell receptor (beta chain). As processed by the authors: Estimates of nucleated cell counts were drawn from the amplification of reference gene primers. The repertoire was sequenced with immunoSEQ multiplex PCR; TCRdb's copy has only in-frame clones and lacks some. V, J and clone size reflect that table, while D and trimming were determined from the DNA. The data show roughly 340,000 clones, approximately 87% seen once. V lost 4 bases and J lost 0; bases outside the gene matches: 4. The V gene's germline CDR1 is SGHNT and CDR2 YYREEE (reference sequence). The CDR3 is made up of 16 amino acids. The data stem from a study of blood T cell repertoires in COVID-19. Everyone who took part was roughly 18 to 89 years old, and they came from 24 US areas. Membership in each cohort depended on participant-reported clinical history.

The rearrangement links TRBV5-4 to TRBJ2-7; 13 bases are a match to TRBD2. This receptor was taken from a middle-aged man in a cohort exposed to, infected with or recovered from COVID-19 (not recorded which). The specimen was PBMCs or T cells enriched from blood (not recorded which). CDR3 nucleotide sequence: TGTGCCAGCAGCGCCGGACTAGCGGGAGCCTCCTACGAGCAGTACTTC. This sequence encodes CASSAGLAGASYEQYF.